The rows below give T cell receptor beta chains drawn from one sample of a study of vaccination and CD4 T cells after COVID-19. TCRdb redid the calling of the PCR reads with MiXCR, one entry per CDR3 protein. The data hold 20,000 to 25,000 distinct CDR3 sequences, with around 35% observed a single time. No antigen is known for these receptors. The source was CD4+ T cells from blood, cultured in vitro, collected before SARS-CoV-2 vaccination. Receptor source: a human donor who had recovered from COVID-19. Each CDR3 is given with its conserved first and last residue.

V | CDR3
TRBV19 | CASSVQAVAGNTIYF
TRBV20-1 | CSARQLAGASSYNEQFF
TRBV6-1 | CASSPGSSNYGYTF
TRBV7-2 | CASSLAVGGVEQYF
TRBV11-2 | CASSPPRTVPRGTEAFF
TRBV7-7 | CASSKGGGAETQYF
TRBV29-1 | CSVGPAEETQYF
TRBV6-4 | CASRLDFANTEAFF
TRBV6-2/TRBV6-3 | CASNSGGKAEAFF
TRBV28 | CASSLQDKLNTEAFF
TRBV7-8 | CASSPSGQYEQYF
TRBV21-1 | CASSKVVRGWRYEQYF
TRBV7-9 | CAISPLSSTDTQYF
TRBV19 | CASSILGAHQPQHF
TRBV7-9 | CASSLYPGQSEAFF
TRBV7-3 | CASSSDRGTEAFF
TRBV5-6 | CASSGDRGMANVLTF
TRBV7-2 | CASSLAGTNSYEQYF
TRBV12-3/TRBV12-4 | CASSHNTGSGELFF
TRBV27 | CASSSRTLYGYTF
TRBV27 | CASRPRQGRGSPLHF
TRBV7-2 | CASSLGQGADEKLFF
TRBV15 | CATSRVAEYTQYF
TRBV6-1 | CASSDRWGTSPLHF
TRBV5-1 | CASSLGFTGGDYGYTF
TRBV19 | CASSIITNYGYTF
TRBV6-5 | CASSYDGGKGYSNQPQHF
TRBV11-3 | CASTNQTSMYLCASSSTGSDEQYF
TRBV27 | CASSLSGNNYGYTF
TRBV6-2/TRBV6-3 | CASSSPDRAYGYTF
TRBV28 | CASSAGPTLNTEAFF
TRBV11-3 | CASSLDLGGGFYEQYF
TRBV28 | CASSSGGLPDSKNIQYF
TRBV5-4 | CASTFPGLAGDNEQFF
TRBV2 | CAKGTTGAYGYTF
TRBV6-1 | CASRGGQPNYGYTF
TRBV27 | CASSGGTGGYGYTF
TRBV7-2 | CASSPNLGGGVGTDTQYF
TRBV20-1 | CSAREVSGVMNTEAFF
TRBV7-2 | CASSLMPGANVLTF
TRBV27 | CASRTGTGFHEQYF
TRBV15 | CATSRRRSGLNNEQFF
TRBV12-3/TRBV12-4 | CASSFGAYTEAFF
TRBV19 | CASIAGRDSGANVLTF
TRBV6-2/TRBV6-3 | CASSYGEVGQPQHF